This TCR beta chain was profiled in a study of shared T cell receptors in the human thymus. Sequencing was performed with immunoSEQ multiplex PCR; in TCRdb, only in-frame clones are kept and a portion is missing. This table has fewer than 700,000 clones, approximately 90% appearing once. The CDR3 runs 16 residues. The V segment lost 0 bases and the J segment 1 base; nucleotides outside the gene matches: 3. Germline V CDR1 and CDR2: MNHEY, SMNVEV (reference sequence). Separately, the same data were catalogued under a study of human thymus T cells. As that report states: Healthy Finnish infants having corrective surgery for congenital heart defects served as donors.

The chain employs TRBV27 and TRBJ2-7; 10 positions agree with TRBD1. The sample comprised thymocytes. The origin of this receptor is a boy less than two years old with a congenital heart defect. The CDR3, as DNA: TGTGCCAGCAGTTTATCAAGACAGGGGGCTTCCTACGAGCAGTACTTC. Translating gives CASSLSRQGASYEQYF.